The rows below give T cell receptor beta chains drawn from one sample of a study of cytomegalovirus exposure and HLA in healthy donors. The protocol was immunoSEQ multiplex PCR, while the TCRdb copy is restricted to in-frame clones and leaves out a portion. This table holds some 140,000 clones, approximately 87% found once. Sequencing was carried out using PBMCs. The receptors derive from a man aged 18-30 years in good health and CMV-seronegative. Both conserved end residues are part of each CDR3. The D gene is left open where the match is weak. Some rows mark clone size as missing; the rest say once, few, many or name a class of expanded clone.

>-|TRBV5-4|TRBD2|TRBJ2-2
TGTGCCAGCAGCGCTTATGGACTAGCGGAAAGGACCGGGGAGCTGTTTTTT
CASSAYGLAERTGELFF
>-|TRBV6-6|TRBD1|TRBJ1-4
TGTGCCAGCAGTACGGACAGGGTCCTTGAAAAACTGTTTTTT
CASSTDRVLEKLFF
>-|TRBV19|-|TRBJ2-1
TGTGCCAGTAGTCCCCTCAGCGGCTCCTACAATGAGCAGTTCTTC
CASSPLSGSYNEQFF
>-|TRBV15|TRBD2|TRBJ2-3
TGTGCCACCAGCCAAGCGGGAGGGAACACAGATACGCAGTATTTT
CATSQAGGNTDTQYF
>-|TRBV6-1|TRBD2|TRBJ2-1
TGTGCCGCAGCCCAGCGGGAGACGACCTACAATGAGCAGTTCTTC
CAAAQRETTYNEQFF
>-|TRBV11-2|-|TRBJ2-3
TGTGCCAGCCGTGCGGGCCGGGGCACAGATACGCAGTATTTT
CASRAGRGTDTQYF
>once|TRBV7-6|TRBD2|TRBJ2-1
TGTGCCAGCAGCTTAAACGGGGGGGCCTACAATGAGCAGTTCTTC
CASSLNGGAYNEQFF
>once|TRBV6-1|TRBD1|TRBJ1-4
TGTGCCAGCAGTGGGATGTACGTACAGGGGGCGCGGACTAATGAAAAACTGTTTTTT
CASSGMYVQGARTNEKLFF
>once|TRBV27|-|TRBJ2-1
TGTGCCAGCAGTCACGGGGGGCCCCCTAATGAGCAGTTCTTC
CASSHGGPPNEQFF
>few|TRBV4-3|-|TRBJ1-5
TGCGCCAGCAGCCAAGATTCGCGTCAGCCCCAGCATTTT
CASSQDSRQPQHF
>-|TRBV28|-|TRBJ1-4
TGTGCCAGCAGTTCCCATGGTGCCGGGGCTAATGAAAAACTGTTTTTT
CASSSHGAGANEKLFF
>-|TRBV7-2|TRBD2|TRBJ2-1
TGTGCCAGCAGCCTCAGACTTGCGGGGGGCCAGGATGAGCAGTTCTTC
CASSLRLAGGQDEQFF
>-|TRBV4-1|-|TRBJ2-7
TGCGCCAGCAGCCAATTGGACTGGGACTACGAGCAGTACTTC
CASSQLDWDYEQYF
>once|TRBV5-4|TRBD2|TRBJ2-7
TGTGCCAGCAGCTTGGGGGGGAGCGGGAGGGCCTACGAGCAGTACTTC
CASSLGGSGRAYEQYF
>-|TRBV29-1|TRBD1|TRBJ2-1
TGCAGCGTTGAAGAAGGGACAGGGCATGTCGTCTTC
CSVEEGTGHVVF
>-|TRBV19|TRBD1|TRBJ1-2
TGTGCCAGTAGACCCGGACAGGGCTATGGCTACACCTTC
CASRPGQGYGYTF